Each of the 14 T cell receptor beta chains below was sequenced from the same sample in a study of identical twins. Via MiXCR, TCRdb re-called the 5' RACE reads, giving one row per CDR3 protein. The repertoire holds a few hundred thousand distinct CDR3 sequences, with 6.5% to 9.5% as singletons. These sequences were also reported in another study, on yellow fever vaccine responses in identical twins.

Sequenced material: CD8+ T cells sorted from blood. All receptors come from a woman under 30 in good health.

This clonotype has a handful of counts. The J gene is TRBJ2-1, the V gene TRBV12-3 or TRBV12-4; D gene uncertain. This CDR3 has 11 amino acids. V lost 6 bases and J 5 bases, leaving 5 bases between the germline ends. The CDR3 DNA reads TGTGCCAGCAGGTGGAACAATGAGCAGTTCTTC. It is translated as CASRWNNEQFF.

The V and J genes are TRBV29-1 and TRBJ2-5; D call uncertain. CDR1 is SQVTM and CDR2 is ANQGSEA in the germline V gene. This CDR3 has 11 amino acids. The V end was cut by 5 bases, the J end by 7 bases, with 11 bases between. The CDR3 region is CSVLLVGTQYF. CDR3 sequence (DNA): TGCAGCGTTTTGCTAGTTGGGACCCAGTACTTC.

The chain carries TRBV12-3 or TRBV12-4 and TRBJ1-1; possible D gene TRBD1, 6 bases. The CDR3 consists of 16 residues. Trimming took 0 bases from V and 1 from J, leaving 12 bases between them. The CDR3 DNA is TGTGCCAGCAGTTTAGCGCATGGGGGCGGGAACACTGAAGCTTTCTTT. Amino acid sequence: CASSLAHGGGNTEAFF.

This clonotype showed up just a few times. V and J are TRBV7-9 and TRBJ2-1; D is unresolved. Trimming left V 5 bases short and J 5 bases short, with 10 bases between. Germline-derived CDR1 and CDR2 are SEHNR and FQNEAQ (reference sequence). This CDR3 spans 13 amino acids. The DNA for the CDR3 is TGTGCCAGCAGCCGAAGCCAAAACAATGAGCAGTTCTTC. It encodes CASSRSQNNEQFF.

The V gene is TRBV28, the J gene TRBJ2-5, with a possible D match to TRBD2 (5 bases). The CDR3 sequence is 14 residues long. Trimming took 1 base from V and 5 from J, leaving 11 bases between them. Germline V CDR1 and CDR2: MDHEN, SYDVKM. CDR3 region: CASSLLRGMETQYF. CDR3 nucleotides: TGTGCCAGCAGTTTATTGAGAGGGATGGAGACCCAGTACTTC.

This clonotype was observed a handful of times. DNA for the CDR3: TGTGCCAGCAGTTTTTTCAGGGAGGACGAAAACACCTTC. Its protein is CASSFFREDENTF. The chain is built from TRBV12-3 or TRBV12-4 and TRBJ1-2; D perhaps matches TRBD1 (5 bases). V was cut by 3 bases and J by 12 bases, with 17 bases left in between. There are 13 residues in the CDR3.

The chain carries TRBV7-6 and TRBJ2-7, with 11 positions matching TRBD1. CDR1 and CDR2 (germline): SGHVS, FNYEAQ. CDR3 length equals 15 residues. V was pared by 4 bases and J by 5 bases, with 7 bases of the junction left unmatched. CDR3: CASSSRGQGVHEQYF. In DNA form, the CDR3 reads TGTGCCAGCAGCTCGAGGGGACAGGGGGTCCACGAGCAGTACTTC.

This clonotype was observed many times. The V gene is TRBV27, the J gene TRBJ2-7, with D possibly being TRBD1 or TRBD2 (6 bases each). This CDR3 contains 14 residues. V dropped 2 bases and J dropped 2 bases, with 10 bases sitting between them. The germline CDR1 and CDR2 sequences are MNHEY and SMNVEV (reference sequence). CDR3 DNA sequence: TGTGCCAGCAGTTTAAGGGGGGCAACCTACGAGCAGTACTTC. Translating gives CASSLRGATYEQYF.

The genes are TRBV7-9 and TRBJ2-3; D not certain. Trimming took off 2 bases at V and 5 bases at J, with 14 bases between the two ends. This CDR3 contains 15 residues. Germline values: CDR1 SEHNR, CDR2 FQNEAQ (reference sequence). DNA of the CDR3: TGTGCCAGCAGCTTACCGAGGTATGAGGAAGATACGCAGTATTTT. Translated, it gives CASSLPRYEEDTQYF.

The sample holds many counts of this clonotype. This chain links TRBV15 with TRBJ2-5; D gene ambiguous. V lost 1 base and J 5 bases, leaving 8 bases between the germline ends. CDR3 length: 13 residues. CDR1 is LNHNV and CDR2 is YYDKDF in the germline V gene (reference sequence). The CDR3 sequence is CATSRASPETQYF. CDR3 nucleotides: TGTGCCACCAGCAGAGCCAGTCCGGAGACCCAGTACTTC.

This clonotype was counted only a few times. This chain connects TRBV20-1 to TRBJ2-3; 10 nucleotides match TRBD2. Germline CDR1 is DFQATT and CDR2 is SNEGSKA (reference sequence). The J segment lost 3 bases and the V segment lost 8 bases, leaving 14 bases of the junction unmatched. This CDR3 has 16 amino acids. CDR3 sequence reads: CSTSLAGAWRTDTQYF. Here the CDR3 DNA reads TGCAGTACTTCTCTAGCGGGAGCGTGGAGGACAGATACGCAGTATTTT.

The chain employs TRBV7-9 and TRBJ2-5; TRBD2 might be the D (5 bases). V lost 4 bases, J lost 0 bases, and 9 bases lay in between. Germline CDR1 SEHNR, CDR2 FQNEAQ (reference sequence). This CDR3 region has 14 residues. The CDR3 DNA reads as TGTGCCAGCAGCTCCGACGGGGACCAAGAGACCCAGTACTTC. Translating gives CASSSDGDQETQYF.

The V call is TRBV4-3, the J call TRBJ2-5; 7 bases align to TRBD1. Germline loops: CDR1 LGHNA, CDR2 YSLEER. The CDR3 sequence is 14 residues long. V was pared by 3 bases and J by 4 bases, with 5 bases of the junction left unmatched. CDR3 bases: TGCGCCAGCAGCCAGTGGACAGGCGGAGAGACCCAGTACTTC. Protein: CASSQWTGGETQYF.

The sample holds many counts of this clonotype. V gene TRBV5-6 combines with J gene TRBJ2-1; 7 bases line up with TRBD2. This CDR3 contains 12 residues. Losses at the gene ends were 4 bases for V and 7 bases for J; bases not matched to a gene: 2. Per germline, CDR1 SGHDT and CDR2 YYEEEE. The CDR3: CASSAGRNEQFF. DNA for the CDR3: TGTGCCAGCAGCGCCGGGAGGAATGAGCAGTTCTTC.